This TCR beta chain was profiled in a study of shared clonotypes between healthy human individuals. Study outcomes and limitations: Genetic and exposure-history diversity was limited by the few donors.

As regards this clone: No antigen is known for it. Different DNA sequences within this sample yield the same CDR3.

Clones were read by immunoSEQ multiplex PCR, and TCRdb kept only the in-frame ones, dropping some. The table lists under 1,100,000 clones, roughly 80% of them singletons. V lost 4 bases to trimming and J lost 1 base, with 7 bases between them. The CDR3 totals 13 residues. Germline V CDR1 and CDR2: KGHSH, LQKENI. The rearrangement joins TRBV18 to TRBJ1-1; D gene unclear. This clonotype was obtained from a man aged 18 to 35 in good health. Sequenced sample: memory CD4+ T cells sorted from blood. Subset specified: CD45RA-negative fraction. Here the CDR3 reads CASSRTENTEAFF. The CDR3 DNA sequence: TGTGCCAGCTCACGGACCGAGAACACTGAAGCTTTCTTT.